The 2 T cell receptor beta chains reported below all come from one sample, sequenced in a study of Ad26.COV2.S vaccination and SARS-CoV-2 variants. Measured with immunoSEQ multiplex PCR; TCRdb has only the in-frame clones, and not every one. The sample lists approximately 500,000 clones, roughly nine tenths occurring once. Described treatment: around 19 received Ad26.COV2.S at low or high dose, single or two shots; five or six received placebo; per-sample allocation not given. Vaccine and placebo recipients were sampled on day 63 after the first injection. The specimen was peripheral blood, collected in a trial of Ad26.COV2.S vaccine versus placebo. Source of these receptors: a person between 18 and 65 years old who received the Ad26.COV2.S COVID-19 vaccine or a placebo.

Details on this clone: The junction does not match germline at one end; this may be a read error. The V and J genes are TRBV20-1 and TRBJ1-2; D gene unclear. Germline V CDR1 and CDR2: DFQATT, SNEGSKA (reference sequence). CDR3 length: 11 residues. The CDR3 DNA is TGCAGTGCTAGAGATCGGGAGGTGTCCGGCTTC. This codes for CSARDREVSGF.

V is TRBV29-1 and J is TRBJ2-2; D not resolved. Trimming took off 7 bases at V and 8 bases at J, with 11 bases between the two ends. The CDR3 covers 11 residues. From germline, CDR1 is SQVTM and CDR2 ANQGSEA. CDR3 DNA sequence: TGCAGCGCCGGAAGGGTAGGGGAGCTGTTTTTT. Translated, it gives CSAGRVGELFF.